The 24 T cell receptor beta chains given below trace back to one sample, sequenced in a study of brain T cells in children with intractable seizures. Clones were sequenced by immunoSEQ multiplex PCR, and TCRdb holds only the in-frame ones, with some missing. The table lists 340,000 or so clones, over 90% of them singletons, with 5% to 7% in the top ten. Stated time point: blood from clinic visit 5 months post-surgery; TSC patient then seizure free. Here the sequenced sample was peripheral blood, taken less than 6 months after surgery. These receptors all stem from a boy under two years old with tuberous sclerosis and intractable seizures.

The chain uses TRBV1 and TRBJ2-5. TRBV1 corresponds to a pseudogene. CDR3 size: 13 residues. CDR3 sequence reads: CTSSQGFGETQYF. The DNA for the CDR3 is TGCACCAGCAGCCAGGGGTTCGGTGAGACCCAGTACTTC.

The V call is TRBV12-5, the J call TRBJ1-5; tentative D call: TRBD1 (5 bases). V dropped 7 bases and J dropped 3 bases, with 13 bases sitting between them. The V gene's germline CDR1 is LGHNT and CDR2 FRNRAP. The CDR3 loop spans 14 amino acids. CDR3 coding DNA: TGTGCTAGTGCCGTGGGGGGGTACAATCAGCCCCAGCATTTT. The encoded protein is CASAVGGYNQPQHF.

This sequence joins TRBV18 and TRBJ1-1; 7 bases are a match to TRBD1. Germline V lookup: CDR1 KGHSH, CDR2 LQKENI. CDR3 length: 13 amino acids. Trimming took 5 bases from V and 0 from J; bases not matched to a gene: 0. The CDR3 DNA follows: TGTGCCAGCTCAGACAGGGTGAACACTGAAGCTTTCTTT. Its translation: CASSDRVNTEAFF.

The chain uses TRBV27 and TRBJ1-1; D not resolved. Trimming left V 0 bases short and J 5 bases short, with 7 bases between. This CDR3 has 13 amino acids. CDR1 and CDR2 from the germline V gene are MNHEY and SMNVEV (reference sequence). This CDR3 reads CASSLSEPTEAFF. CDR3 DNA sequence: TGTGCCAGCAGTTTATCAGAACCAACTGAAGCTTTCTTT.

This clone was recorded a few times. This rearrangement joins TRBV28 to TRBJ1-3, with 7 positions matching TRBD1. This CDR3 spans 15 amino acids. Germline lookup yields CDR1 MDHEN and CDR2 SYDVKM. Trimming cost V 5 bases and J 1 base; bases outside gene matches: 5. The CDR3 DNA sequence: TGTGCCAGCAGTGTGCCGACAGGGTCTGGAAACACCATATATTTT. Its translation: CASSVPTGSGNTIYF.

The chain employs TRBV24-1 and TRBJ2-3, with D perhaps matching TRBD1 or TRBD2 (5 bases each). Trimming removed 1 base from V and 0 bases from J, with 10 bases in between. There are 16 residues in the CDR3. From germline, CDR1 is KGHDR and CDR2 SFDVKD. CDR3 region: CATSDLRGPSTDTQYF. The CDR3 DNA sequence: TGTGCCACCAGTGATTTAAGGGGACCGAGCACAGATACGCAGTATTTT.

CDR3 in DNA: TGTGCCAGCAGCCTCTCCGGACAGGTTAATTCACCCCTCCACTTT. Amino acids: CASSLSGQVNSPLHF. This rearrangement joins TRBV3-1 (or the pseudogene TRBV3-2) to TRBJ1-6, with 7 bases that match TRBD1. The CDR3 runs 15 residues. Per the germline V gene, CDR1 is LGHDT and CDR2 is YNNKEL (reference sequence). The V gene end was trimmed by 4 bases and the J gene end by 6 bases; junction bases not matched to a gene: 6.

The chain recombines TRBV7-3 with TRBJ2-1; TRBD2 matches at 8 bases. The CDR3 loop spans 15 amino acids. Germline V CDR1 and CDR2: SGHTA, FQGTGA. V was clipped by 3 bases and J by 4 bases; unmatched bases: 5. CDR3 protein: CASSFGLAGYNEQFF. The CDR3 DNA follows: TGTGCCAGCAGCTTTGGACTAGCAGGGTACAATGAGCAGTTCTTC.

V is TRBV14 and J is TRBJ2-7; D is ambiguous. V was pared by 1 base and J by 2 bases, with 12 bases between. CDR3 length equals 15 residues. In germline, CDR1 is SGHDN, CDR2 FVKESK. The CDR3 loop reads CASSQGVVPTYEQYF. The DNA for the CDR3 is TGTGCCAGCAGCCAAGGAGTGGTTCCTACCTACGAGCAGTACTTC. The variable domain in full, with the rest retrieved from reference TRBV14 and TRBJ2-7, is EAGVTQFPSHSVIEKGQTVTLRCDPISGHDNLYWYRRVMGKEIKFLLHFVKESKQDESGMPNNRFLAERTGGTYSTLKVQPAELEDSGVYFCASSQGVVPTYEQYFGPGTRLTVT.

The chain employs TRBV3-1 (or the pseudogene TRBV3-2) and TRBJ1-2; 7 bases map to TRBD1. V trimming: 0 bases; J trimming: 9 bases; junction bases outside the gene matches: 10. The CDR3 consists of 15 residues. Germline CDR1 is LGHDT and CDR2 is YNNKEL (reference sequence). CDR3 protein: CASSQDATTGQSYTF. CDR3 nucleotide sequence: TGTGCCAGCAGCCAAGATGCAACCACGGGACAGAGCTACACCTTC.

The gene calls are TRBV11-2 and TRBJ1-2; D is undetermined. Trimming left V 5 bases short and J 5 bases short, with 12 bases between. The CDR3 totals 13 residues. In germline, CDR1 is SGHAT, CDR2 FQNNGV. The CDR3 is CASSRGPRYGYTF. CDR3 DNA sequence: TGTGCCAGCAGCCGAGGACCCCGTTATGGCTACACCTTC.

V usage is TRBV7-3 and J usage is TRBJ2-2, with 10 bases identical to TRBD2. In germline, CDR1 is SGHTA, CDR2 FQGTGA. The trim removed 5 bases at V and 1 base at J, leaving 4 bases unmatched. The CDR3 has 16 residues. The chain's CDR3 is CASSPSSGGNTGELFF. The CDR3 DNA reads TGTGCCAGCAGCCCCTCTAGCGGGGGGAACACCGGGGAGCTGTTTTTT. The whole variable domain, remainder taken from reference TRBV7-3 and TRBJ2-2, is GAGVSQTPSNKVTEKGKYVELRCDPISGHTALYWYRQSLGQGPEFLIYFQGTGAADDSGLPNDRFFAVRPEGSVSTLKIQRTERGDSAVYLCASSPSSGGNTGELFFGEGSRLTVL.

The V and J genes are TRBV5-1 and TRBJ1-2; D is unresolved. V was trimmed by 0 bases and J by 1 base, leaving 10 bases between them. The germline V gene encodes CDR1 SGHRS and CDR2 YFSETQ. The length of the CDR3 is 15 residues. This CDR3 is CASSLVYGDNYGYTF. CDR3 DNA: TGCGCCAGCAGCTTGGTATACGGCGATAACTATGGCTACACCTTC.

As for this clone: The same CDR3 is also encoded by other DNA sequences in this sample. This chain uses TRBV9 with TRBJ2-7, with a weak D call TRBD2 (5 bases). Between the trimmed V and J ends, which lost 0 bases and 3 bases, there was a span of 13 bases. CDR1 and CDR2 from the germline V gene are SGDLS and YYNGEE. The CDR3 totals 15 residues. The CDR3 DNA reads TGTGCCAGCAGCGTAGGAGGGAGAGGTAACTACGAGCAGTACTTC. It specifies CASSVGGRGNYEQYF.

This clone was observed a single time. This sequence joins TRBV14 and TRBJ2-1; 7 nucleotides line up with TRBD2. With 0 bases clipped from V and 6 bases from J, the junction kept 8 bases outside the gene matches. Germline V CDR1 and CDR2: SGHDN, FVKESK. This CDR3 has 16 amino acids. CDR3 DNA sequence: TGTGCCAGCAGCCAAGATAGGACGGGAGGAGGCAATGAGCAGTTCTTC. The encoded protein is CASSQDRTGGGNEQFF.

V is TRBV2 and J is TRBJ2-7; D might be TRBD2 (5 bases). V was clipped by 8 bases and J by 4 bases, with 15 bases between them. Germline V gene lookup returns CDR1 SNHLY and CDR2 FYNNEI. This CDR3 has 13 amino acids. DNA of the CDR3: TGTGCCAGCCTAAGTACGGGAACTTACGAGCAGTACTTC. Translated: CASLSTGTYEQYF.

This sequence joins TRBV7-3 and TRBJ2-3; D gene ambiguous. V lost 2 bases, J lost 5 bases, and 17 bases lay in between. Germline CDR1 is SGHTA and CDR2 is FQGTGA. The CDR3 runs 16 residues. The CDR3 here is CASSLGPQAALDTQYF. The CDR3 nucleotides are TGTGCCAGCAGCTTAGGCCCCCAGGCGGCACTAGATACGCAGTATTTT.

This clone was seen more than once but under ten times. The rearrangement uses TRBV11-2 and TRBJ1-1; D is unclear. The CDR3 covers 12 residues. Germline V CDR1 and CDR2: SGHAT, FQNNGV. Trimming shortened V by 2 bases and J by 6 bases, and 7 bases separated the two germline ends. The CDR3 nucleotides read TGTGCCAGCAGCTTATTTCAGTCTGAAGCTTTCTTT. Translating it yields CASSLFQSEAFF.

This chain connects TRBV5-4 to TRBJ1-1; no reliable D call. The CDR3 contains 12 residues. V lost 0 bases, J lost 4 bases, and 4 bases lay in between. CDR1 is SGHNT, CDR2 YYREEE, per germline (reference sequence). The CDR3, as DNA: TGTGCCAGCAGCTTGGGTAGCACTGAAGCTTTCTTT. It codes for CASSLGSTEAFF.

CDR3 protein: CASSLGQGIHEQYF. CDR3 in DNA: TGTGCCAGCAGCTTAGGCCAGGGGATCCACGAGCAGTACTTC. The chain combines TRBV5-5 with TRBJ2-7; maybe TRBD1 (6 bases). CDR1 is SGHKS and CDR2 is YYEKEE in the germline V gene (reference sequence). V was clipped by 2 bases and J by 5 bases, with 14 bases between them. The CDR3 runs 14 residues.

The chain employs TRBV5-5 and TRBJ1-1, with 11 bases that match TRBD1. The J segment lost 0 bases and the V segment lost 3 bases, leaving 7 bases of the junction unmatched. The CDR3 spans 17 residues. CDR1 is SGHKS and CDR2 is YYEKEE in the germline V gene (reference sequence). The CDR3 region is CASSSGTGGFMNTEAFF. CDR3 DNA: TGTGCCAGCAGCTCAGGGACAGGGGGTTTCATGAACACTGAAGCTTTCTTT.

The chain links TRBV7-9 to TRBJ1-3; the D is unclear. Germline CDR1 reads SEHNR; CDR2 reads FQNEAQ (reference sequence). V gave up 5 bases and J gave up 8 bases, with 19 bases separating them. CDR3 length: 15 residues. CDR3 coding DNA: TGTGCCAGCAGCCCGCGTAACAGAGAGGAATACACCATATATTTT. This encodes CASSPRNREEYTIYF.

This chain uses TRBV5-1 with TRBJ2-1; 12 bases fit TRBD2. CDR3 length: 17 residues. The V gene end was trimmed by 0 bases and the J gene end by 4 bases; junction bases not matched to a gene: 5. CDR1 and CDR2 (germline): SGHRS, YFSETQ. The CDR3 DNA reads as TGCGCCAGCAGCTTGGTGACTAGCGGGGGCCCGTACAATGAGCAGTTCTTC. This sequence encodes CASSLVTSGGPYNEQFF.

The genes are TRBV19 and TRBJ2-5, with no clear D. V lost 1 base and J 7 bases, leaving 13 bases between the germline ends. In germline, CDR1 is LNHDA, CDR2 SQIVND (reference sequence). The CDR3 totals 14 residues. CDR3 sequence (DNA): TGTGCCAGTAGTATAGGTGGCGGTGCTTGGACCCAGTACTTC. Protein sequence: CASSIGGGAWTQYF.